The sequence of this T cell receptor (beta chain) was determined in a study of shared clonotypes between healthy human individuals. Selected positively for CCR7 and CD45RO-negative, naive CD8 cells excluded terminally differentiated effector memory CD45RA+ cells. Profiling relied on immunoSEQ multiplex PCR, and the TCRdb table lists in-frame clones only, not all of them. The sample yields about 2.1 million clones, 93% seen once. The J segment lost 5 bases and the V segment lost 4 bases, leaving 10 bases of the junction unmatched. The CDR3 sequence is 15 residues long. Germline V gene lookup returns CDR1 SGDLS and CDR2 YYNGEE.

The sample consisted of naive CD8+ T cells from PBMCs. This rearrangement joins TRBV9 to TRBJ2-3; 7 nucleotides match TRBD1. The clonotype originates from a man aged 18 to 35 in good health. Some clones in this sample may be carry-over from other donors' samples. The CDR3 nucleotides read TGTGCCAGCAGCCCGGGGACAGAGTGGGGAGATACGCAGTATTTT. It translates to CASSPGTEWGDTQYF.